This T cell receptor (beta chain) was recovered during a study of cytotoxic CD8 clonotypes in ibrutinib-treated CLL. V trimming: 5 bases; J trimming: 2 bases; junction bases outside the gene matches: 2. Germline CDR1 SQVTM, CDR2 ANQGSEA. The CDR3 runs to 14 residues. General study points: Treatment left the uncommon public clonotypes either contracted or stable in frequency.

TCRdb keeps only in-frame clones here, not all; method: immunoSEQ multiplex PCR. The data contain hundreds of thousands of clones, less than 75% of them singletons. This clone was counted a single time. Its antigen is unidentified. This TCR was recovered from a human donor with chronic lymphocytic leukemia. V gene TRBV29-1 combines with J gene TRBJ2-7, with TRBD2 identical over 14 bases. The sequencing here drew on PBMCs, taken after 24 months of ibrutinib treatment. The CDR3 sequence: CSVRLAGGTYEQYF. The DNA of the CDR3 is TGCAGCGTTAGACTAGCGGGAGGGACCTACGAGCAGTACTTC.